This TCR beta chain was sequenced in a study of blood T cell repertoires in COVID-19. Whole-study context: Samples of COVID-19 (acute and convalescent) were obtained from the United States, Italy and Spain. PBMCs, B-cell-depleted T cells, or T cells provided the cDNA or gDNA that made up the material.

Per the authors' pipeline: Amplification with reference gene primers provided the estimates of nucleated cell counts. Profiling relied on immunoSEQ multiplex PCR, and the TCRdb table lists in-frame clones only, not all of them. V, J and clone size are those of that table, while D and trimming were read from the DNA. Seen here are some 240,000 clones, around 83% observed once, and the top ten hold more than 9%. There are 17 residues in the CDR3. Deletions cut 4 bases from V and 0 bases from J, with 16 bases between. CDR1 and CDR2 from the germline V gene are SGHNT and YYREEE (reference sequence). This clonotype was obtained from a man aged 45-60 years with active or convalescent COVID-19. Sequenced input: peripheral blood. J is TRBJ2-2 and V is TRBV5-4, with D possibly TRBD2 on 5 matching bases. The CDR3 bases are TGTGCCAGCAGCCCATCGGGAAGGATCACGAACACCGGGGAGCTGTTTTTT. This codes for CASSPSGRITNTGELFF.